This section outlines one TCR beta chain sequence together with its context. The data derive from a study of control samples from healthy donors and cancer patients. The assay was immunoSEQ multiplex PCR, and TCRdb's table has in-frame clones only and misses some. This sample carries about 150,000 clones, roughly nine tenths of them seen once, and the ten largest clones take around 4.7%. The TCR comes from a man aged 30-40 years in good health. Sequencing was carried out using blood.

The CDR3 DNA reads as TGCGCCAGCAGCTTGCTGCCGGGGCAAGGAAACACCATATATTTT. Protein product: CASSLLPGQGNTIYF. The V call is TRBV5-1, the J call TRBJ1-3, with D perhaps matching TRBD1 (5 bases). V was cut by 1 base and J by 4 bases, with 12 bases left in between. This CDR3 spans 15 amino acids. Germline V lookup: CDR1 SGHRS, CDR2 YFSETQ.